This TCR beta chain was obtained from a study of T cell responses to AZD1222 COVID-19 vaccine. Comment on this clone: No antigen is known for it.

The study's findings and limits: Donors were mostly white British, more females; clonal diversity possibly underestimated. Nearly half of the spike-specific TCRs reportedly recognize variant regions that carry no mutations.

Assay used: immunoSEQ multiplex PCR; TCRdb lists only in-frame clones, some missing. Among around 150,000 clones, about 90% were seen once, and the ten largest hold around 5.4%. The V gene's germline CDR1 is SGHAT and CDR2 FQNNGV. Trimming took 5 bases from V and 2 from J; bases not matched to a gene: 8. This CDR3 region has 15 residues. This receptor was taken from an adult in good health. V is TRBV11-2 and J is TRBJ2-7, with 8 bases identical to TRBD2. The sequencing used peripheral blood, collected on day 0 of AZD1222 vaccination. CDR3 residues: CASSLQAGGPYEQYF. CDR3 sequence (DNA): TGTGCCAGCAGCCTCCAGGCGGGAGGACCCTACGAGCAGTACTTC.